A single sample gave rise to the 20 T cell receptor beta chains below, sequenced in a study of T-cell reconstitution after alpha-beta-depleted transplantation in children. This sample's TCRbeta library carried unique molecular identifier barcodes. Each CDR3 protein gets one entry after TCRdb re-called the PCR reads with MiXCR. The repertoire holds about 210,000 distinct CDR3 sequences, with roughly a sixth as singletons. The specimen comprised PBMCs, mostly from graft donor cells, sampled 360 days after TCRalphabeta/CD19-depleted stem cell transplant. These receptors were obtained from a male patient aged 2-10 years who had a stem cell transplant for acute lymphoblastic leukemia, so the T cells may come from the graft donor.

This chain's CDR3 is CASSWGGARITEAFF. The CDR3 nucleotides are TGTGCCAGCAGCTGGGGGGGGGCCCGGATCACTGAAGCTTTCTTT. The V call is TRBV7-9, the J call TRBJ1-1, with TRBD1 as a possible D gene (6 bases). From germline, CDR1 is SEHNR and CDR2 FQNEAQ (reference sequence). V was trimmed by 4 bases and J by 4 bases, leaving 16 bases between them. This CDR3 has 15 residues.

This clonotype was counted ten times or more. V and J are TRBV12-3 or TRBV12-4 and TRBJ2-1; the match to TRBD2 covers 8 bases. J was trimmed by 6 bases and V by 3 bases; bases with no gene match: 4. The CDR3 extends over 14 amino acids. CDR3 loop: CASSFLAGPNEQFF. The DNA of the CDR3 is TGTGCCAGCAGTTTCCTAGCGGGTCCCAATGAGCAGTTCTTC.

The CDR3 sequence is CASGQLPTGELFF. In nucleotides, the CDR3 is TGTGCTTCTGGACAGTTGCCCACCGGGGAGCTGTTTTTT. The chain carries TRBV19 and TRBJ2-2; D is possibly TRBD1 (6 bases). The CDR3 loop spans 13 amino acids. Germline lookup yields CDR1 LNHDA and CDR2 SQIVND (reference sequence).

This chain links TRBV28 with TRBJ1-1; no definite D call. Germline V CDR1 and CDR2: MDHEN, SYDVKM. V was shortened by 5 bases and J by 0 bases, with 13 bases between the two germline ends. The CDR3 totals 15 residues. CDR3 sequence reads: CASSLPRGMNTEAFF. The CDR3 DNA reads TGTGCCAGCAGTCTCCCGCGGGGAATGAACACTGAAGCTTTCTTT.

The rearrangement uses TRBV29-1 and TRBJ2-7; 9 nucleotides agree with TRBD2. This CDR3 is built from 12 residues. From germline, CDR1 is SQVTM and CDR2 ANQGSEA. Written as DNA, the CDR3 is TGCGCGGCGGGGGGGATTACCTACGAGCAGTACTTC. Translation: CAAGGITYEQYF.

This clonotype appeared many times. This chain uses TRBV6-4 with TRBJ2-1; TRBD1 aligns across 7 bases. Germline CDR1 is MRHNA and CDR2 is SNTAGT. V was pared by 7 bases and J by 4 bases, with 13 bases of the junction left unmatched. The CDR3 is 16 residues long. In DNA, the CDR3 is TGTGCCAGCAAGAGTCTACCAGGGACAGCTTACAATGAGCAGTTCTTC. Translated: CASKSLPGTAYNEQFF.

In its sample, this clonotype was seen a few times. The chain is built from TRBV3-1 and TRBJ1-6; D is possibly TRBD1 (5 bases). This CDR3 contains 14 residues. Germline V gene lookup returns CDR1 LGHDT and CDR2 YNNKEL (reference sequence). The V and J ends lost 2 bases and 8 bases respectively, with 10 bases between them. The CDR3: CASSQQGEDSPLHF. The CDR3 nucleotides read TGTGCCAGCAGCCAACAGGGAGAGGATTCACCCCTCCACTTT.

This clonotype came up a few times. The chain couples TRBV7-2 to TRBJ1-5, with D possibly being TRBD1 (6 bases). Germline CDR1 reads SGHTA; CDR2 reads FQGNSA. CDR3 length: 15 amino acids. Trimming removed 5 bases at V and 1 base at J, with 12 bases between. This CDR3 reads CASSVIQGSNQPQHF. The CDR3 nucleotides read TGTGCCAGCAGCGTAATCCAGGGGAGCAATCAGCCCCAGCATTTT.

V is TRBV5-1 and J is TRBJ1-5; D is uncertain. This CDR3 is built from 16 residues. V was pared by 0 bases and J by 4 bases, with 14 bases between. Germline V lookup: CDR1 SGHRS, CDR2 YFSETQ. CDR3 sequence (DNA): TGCGCCAGCAGCTTGGGGGGTCCCGGGCTAAATCAGCCCCAGCATTTT. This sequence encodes CASSLGGPGLNQPQHF.

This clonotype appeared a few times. The CDR3 DNA reads as TGCGCCAGCAGCCGCCAAACAGGGGAAGATACGCAGTATTTT. Translated, it gives CASSRQTGEDTQYF. This sequence joins TRBV4-3 and TRBJ2-3, with 7 positions matching TRBD1. The CDR3 has 14 amino acids. In germline, CDR1 is LGHNA, CDR2 YSLEER. J gave up 5 bases and V 4 bases, and 6 bases lay outside the gene matches.

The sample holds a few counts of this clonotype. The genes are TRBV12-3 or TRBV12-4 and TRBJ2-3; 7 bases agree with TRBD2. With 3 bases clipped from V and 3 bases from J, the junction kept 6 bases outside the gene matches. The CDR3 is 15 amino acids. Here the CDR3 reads CASSFMAGVTDTQYF. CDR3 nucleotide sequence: TGTGCCAGCAGTTTCATGGCGGGGGTAACAGATACGCAGTATTTT.

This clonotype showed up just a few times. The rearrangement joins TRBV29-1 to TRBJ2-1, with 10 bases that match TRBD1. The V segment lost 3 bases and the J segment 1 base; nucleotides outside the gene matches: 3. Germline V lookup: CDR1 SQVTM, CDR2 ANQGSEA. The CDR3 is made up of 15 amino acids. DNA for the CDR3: TGCAGCGTTGATAGGGACAGGGGTTCCTACAATGAGCAGTTCTTC. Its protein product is CSVDRDRGSYNEQFF.

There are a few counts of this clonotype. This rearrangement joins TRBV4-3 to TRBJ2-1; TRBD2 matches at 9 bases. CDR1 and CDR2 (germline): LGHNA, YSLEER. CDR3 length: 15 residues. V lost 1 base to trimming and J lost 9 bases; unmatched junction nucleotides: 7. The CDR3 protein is CASSQGAGGNVEQFF. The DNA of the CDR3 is TGCGCCAGCAGCCAAGGAGCGGGAGGAAACGTTGAGCAGTTCTTC.

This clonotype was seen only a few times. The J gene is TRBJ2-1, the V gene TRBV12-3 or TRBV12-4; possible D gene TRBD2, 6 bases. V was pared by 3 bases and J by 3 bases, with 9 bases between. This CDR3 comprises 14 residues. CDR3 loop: CASSLGGLYNEQFF. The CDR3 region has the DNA TGTGCCAGCAGTTTGGGGGGTCTCTACAATGAGCAGTTCTTC.

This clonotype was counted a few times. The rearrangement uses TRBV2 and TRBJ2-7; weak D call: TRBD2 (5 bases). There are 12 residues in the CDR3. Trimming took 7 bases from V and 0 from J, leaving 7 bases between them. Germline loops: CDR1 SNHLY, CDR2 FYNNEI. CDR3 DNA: TGTGCCAGCACGGAGGTCTCCTACGAGCAGTACTTC. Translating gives CASTEVSYEQYF.

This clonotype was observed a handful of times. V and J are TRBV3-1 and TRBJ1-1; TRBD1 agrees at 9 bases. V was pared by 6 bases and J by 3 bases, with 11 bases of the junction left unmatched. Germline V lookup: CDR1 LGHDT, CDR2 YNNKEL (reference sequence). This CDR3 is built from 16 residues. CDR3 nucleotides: TGTGCCAGCAGAGAGGGACAGGGAAGGGGGTACACTGAAGCTTTCTTT. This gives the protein CASREGQGRGYTEAFF.

The CDR3, as DNA: TGTGCTAGTGGCCTGGACGGCTCCTACGAGCAGTACTTC. Its translation is CASGLDGSYEQYF. The chain couples TRBV12-5 to TRBJ2-7, with D hard to call. The CDR3 has 13 residues. Trimming took off 6 bases at V and 0 bases at J, with 9 bases between the two ends. Germline loops: CDR1 LGHNT, CDR2 FRNRAP.

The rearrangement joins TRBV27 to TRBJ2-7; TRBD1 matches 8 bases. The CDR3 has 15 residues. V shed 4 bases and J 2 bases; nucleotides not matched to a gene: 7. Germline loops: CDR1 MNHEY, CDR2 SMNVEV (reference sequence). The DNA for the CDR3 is TGTGCCAGCAGTTCCTATACGGGACAGGCCTACGAGCAGTACTTC. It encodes CASSSYTGQAYEQYF.

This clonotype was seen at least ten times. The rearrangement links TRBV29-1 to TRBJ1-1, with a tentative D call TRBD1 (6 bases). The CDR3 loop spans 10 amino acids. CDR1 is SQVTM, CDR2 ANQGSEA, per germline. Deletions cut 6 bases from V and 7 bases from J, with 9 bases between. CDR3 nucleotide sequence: TGCAGCGTCAAGGGGGTTGAAGCTTTCTTT. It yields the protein CSVKGVEAFF. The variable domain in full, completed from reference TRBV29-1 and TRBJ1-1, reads SAVISQKPSRDICQRGTSLTIQCQVDSQVTMMFWYRQQPGQSLTLIATANQGSEATYESGFVIDKFPISRPNLTFSTLTVSNMSPEDSSIYLCSVKGVEAFFGQGTRLTVV.

The CDR3 here is CSARTRTGIEQFF. As DNA, the CDR3 is TGCAGTGCTAGAACGCGGACAGGCATAGAGCAGTTCTTC. The chain combines TRBV20-1 with TRBJ2-1; 7 bases align to TRBD1. Germline V gene sequence: CDR1 DFQATT, CDR2 SNEGSKA (reference sequence). The CDR3 extends over 13 amino acids. V was pared by 2 bases and J by 10 bases, with 8 bases of the junction left unmatched.